One T cell receptor (beta chain) is described in this entry. This specimen belongs to a study of blood T cell repertoires in COVID-19. The CDR3 runs to 16 residues. V lost 2 bases, J lost 4 bases, and 7 bases stayed unmatched. In the original analysis: Reference gene primer amplification in the assay estimated nucleated cell counts. The assay was immunoSEQ multiplex PCR, and TCRdb's table has in-frame clones only and misses some. For V, J and clone size, that table is used; D and trimming come from the DNA. The sample has about 250,000 clones, around four fifths seen once; the top ten hold 4%. Material: peripheral blood. This sequence joins TRBV23-1 and TRBJ1-5; 8 bases fit TRBD1. TRBV23-1 is placed among ORFs of uncertain function. This TCR was sampled from a man between 50 and 59 years old with acute or convalescent COVID-19. CDR3 DNA sequence: TGCGCCAGCAGTCAACCTCAGGGGGCTCGGAATCAGCCCCAGCATTTT. Translation gives CASSQPQGARNQPQHF.